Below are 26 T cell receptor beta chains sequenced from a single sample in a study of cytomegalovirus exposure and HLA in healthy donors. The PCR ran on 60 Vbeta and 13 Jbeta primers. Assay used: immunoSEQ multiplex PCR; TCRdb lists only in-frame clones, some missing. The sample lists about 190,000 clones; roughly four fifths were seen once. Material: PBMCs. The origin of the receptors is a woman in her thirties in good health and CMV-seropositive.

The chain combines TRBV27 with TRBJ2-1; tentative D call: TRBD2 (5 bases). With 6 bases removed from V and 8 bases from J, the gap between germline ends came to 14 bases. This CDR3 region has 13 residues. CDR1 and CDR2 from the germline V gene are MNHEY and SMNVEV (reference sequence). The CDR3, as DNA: TGTGCCAGCAGGCCGACGGTCGGGGATGAGCAGTTCTTC. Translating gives CASRPTVGDEQFF.

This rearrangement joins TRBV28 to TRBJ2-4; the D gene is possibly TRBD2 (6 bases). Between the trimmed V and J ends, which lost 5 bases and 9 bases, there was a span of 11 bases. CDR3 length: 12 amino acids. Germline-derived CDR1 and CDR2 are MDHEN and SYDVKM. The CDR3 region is CASSSGLSIQYF. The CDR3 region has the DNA TGTGCCAGCAGTAGCGGGCTGAGCATTCAGTACTTC.

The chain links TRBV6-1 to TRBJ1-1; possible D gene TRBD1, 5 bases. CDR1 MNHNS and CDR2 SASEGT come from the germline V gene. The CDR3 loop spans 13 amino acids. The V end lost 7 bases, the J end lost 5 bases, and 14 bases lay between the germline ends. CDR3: CASNLARVTEAFF. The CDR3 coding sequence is TGTGCCAGCAACCTTGCCAGGGTAACTGAAGCTTTCTTT.

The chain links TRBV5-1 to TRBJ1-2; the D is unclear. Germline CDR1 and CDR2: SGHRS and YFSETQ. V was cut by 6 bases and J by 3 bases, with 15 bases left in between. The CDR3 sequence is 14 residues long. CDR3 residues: CASTKTPADYGYTF. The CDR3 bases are TGCGCCAGCACCAAGACACCTGCCGACTATGGCTACACCTTC.

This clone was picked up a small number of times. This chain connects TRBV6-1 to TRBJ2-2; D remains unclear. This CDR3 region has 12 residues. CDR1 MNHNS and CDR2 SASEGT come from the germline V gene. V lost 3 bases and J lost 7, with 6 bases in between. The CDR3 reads CASSETHGELFF. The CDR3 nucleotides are TGTGCCAGCAGTGAGACTCACGGGGAGCTGTTTTTT.

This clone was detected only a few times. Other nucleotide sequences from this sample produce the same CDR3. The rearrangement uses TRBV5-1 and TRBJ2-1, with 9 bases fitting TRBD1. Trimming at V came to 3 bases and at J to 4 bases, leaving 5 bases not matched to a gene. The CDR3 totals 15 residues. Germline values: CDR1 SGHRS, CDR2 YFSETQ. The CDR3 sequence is CASSSSGQGYNEQFF. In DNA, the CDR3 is TGCGCCAGCAGCTCCTCAGGACAGGGGTACAATGAGCAGTTCTTC.

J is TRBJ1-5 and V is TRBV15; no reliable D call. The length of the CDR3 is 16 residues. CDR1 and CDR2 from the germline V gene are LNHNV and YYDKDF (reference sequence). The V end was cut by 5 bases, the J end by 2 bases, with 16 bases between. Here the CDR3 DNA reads TGTGCCACCAGCGACACCCGGGGAGTCCGCAATCAGCCCCAGCATTTT. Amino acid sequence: CATSDTRGVRNQPQHF.

CDR3 region: CASSSSGLQYQPQHF. CDR3 DNA sequence: TGTGCCAGCAGCTCATCGGGACTGCAATATCAGCCCCAGCATTTT. The rearrangement uses TRBV12-1 and TRBJ1-5. TRBV12-1 is a pseudogene locus. This CDR3 region has 15 residues.

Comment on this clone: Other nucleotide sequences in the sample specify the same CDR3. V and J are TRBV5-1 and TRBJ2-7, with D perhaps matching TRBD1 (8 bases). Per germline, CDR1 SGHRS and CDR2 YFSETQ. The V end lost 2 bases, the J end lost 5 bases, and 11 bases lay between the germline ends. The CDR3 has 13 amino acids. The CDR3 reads CASSLTGGDEQYF. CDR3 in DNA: TGCGCCAGCAGCTTAACAGGGGGGGACGAGCAGTACTTC.

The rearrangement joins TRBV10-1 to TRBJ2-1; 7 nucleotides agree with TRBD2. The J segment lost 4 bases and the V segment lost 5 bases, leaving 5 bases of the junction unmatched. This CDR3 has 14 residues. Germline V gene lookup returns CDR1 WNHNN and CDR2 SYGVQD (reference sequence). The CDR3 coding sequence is TGCGCCAGCAGTCCTAGCGGAGGGTACAATGAGCAGTTCTTC. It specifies CASSPSGGYNEQFF.

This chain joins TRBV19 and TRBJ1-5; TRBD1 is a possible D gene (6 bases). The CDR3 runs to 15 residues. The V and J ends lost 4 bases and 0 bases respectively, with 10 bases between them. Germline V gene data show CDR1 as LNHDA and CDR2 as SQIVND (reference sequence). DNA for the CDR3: TGTGCCAGTAGTAACTACAGGGATAGCAATCAGCCCCAGCATTTT. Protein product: CASSNYRDSNQPQHF.

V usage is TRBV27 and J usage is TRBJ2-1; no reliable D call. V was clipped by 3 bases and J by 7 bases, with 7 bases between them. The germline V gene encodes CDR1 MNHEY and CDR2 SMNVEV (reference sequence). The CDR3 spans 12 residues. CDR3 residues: CASSFGSNEQFF. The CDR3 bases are TGTGCCAGCAGTTTCGGGTCGAATGAGCAGTTCTTC.

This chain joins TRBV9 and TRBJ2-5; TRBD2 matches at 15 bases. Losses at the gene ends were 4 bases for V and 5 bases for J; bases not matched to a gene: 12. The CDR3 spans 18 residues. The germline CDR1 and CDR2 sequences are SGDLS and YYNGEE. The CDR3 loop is CASSLPGLAGGSGETQYF. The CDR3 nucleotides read TGTGCCAGCAGCCTACCGGGACTAGCGGGAGGAAGTGGGGAGACCCAGTACTTC.

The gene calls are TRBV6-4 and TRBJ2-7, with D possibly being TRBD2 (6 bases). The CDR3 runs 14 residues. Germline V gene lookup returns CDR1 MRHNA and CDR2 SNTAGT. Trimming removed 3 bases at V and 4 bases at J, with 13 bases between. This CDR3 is CASSETGVSYEQYF. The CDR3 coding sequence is TGTGCCAGCAGTGAAACGGGAGTATCTTACGAGCAGTACTTC.

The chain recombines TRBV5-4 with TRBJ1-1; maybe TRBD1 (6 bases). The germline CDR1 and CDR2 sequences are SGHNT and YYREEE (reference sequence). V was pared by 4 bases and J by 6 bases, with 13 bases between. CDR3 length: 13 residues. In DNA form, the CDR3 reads TGTGCCAGCAGCCGGGACACTGAGGCTGAAGCTTTCTTT. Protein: CASSRDTEAEAFF.

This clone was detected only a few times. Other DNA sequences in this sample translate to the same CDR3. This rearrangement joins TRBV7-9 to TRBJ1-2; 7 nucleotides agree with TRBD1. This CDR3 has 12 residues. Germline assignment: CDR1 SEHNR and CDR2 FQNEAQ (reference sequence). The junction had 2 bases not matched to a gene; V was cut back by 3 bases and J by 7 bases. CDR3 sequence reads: CASSFNRGGYTF. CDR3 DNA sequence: TGTGCCAGCAGCTTCAACAGGGGTGGCTACACCTTC. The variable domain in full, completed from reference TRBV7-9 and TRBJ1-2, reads DTGVSQNPRHKITKRGQNVTFRCDPISEHNRLYWYRQTLGQGPEFLTYFQNEAQLEKSRLLSDRFSAERPKGSFSTLEIQRTEQGDSAMYLCASSFNRGGYTFGSGTRLTVV.

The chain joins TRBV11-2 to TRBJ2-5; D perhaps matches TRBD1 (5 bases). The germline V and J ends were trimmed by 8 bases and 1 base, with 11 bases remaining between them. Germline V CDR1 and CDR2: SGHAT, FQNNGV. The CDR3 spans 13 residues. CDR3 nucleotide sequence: TGTGCCAGCTCCTTGGACATCCAAGAGACCCAGTACTTC. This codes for CASSLDIQETQYF. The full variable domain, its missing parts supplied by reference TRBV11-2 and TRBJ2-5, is EAGVAQSPRYKIIEKRQSVAFWCNPISGHATLYWYQQILGQGPKLLIQFQNNGVVDDSQLPKDRFSAERLKGVDSTLKIQPAKLEDSAVYLCASSLDIQETQYFGPGTRLLVL.

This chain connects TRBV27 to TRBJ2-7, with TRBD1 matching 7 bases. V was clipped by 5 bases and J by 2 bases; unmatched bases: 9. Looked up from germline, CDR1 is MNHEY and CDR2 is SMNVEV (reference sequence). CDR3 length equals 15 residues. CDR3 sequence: CASSLAWDSPYEQYF. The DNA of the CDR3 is TGTGCCAGCAGTCTCGCCTGGGACAGTCCCTACGAGCAGTACTTC.

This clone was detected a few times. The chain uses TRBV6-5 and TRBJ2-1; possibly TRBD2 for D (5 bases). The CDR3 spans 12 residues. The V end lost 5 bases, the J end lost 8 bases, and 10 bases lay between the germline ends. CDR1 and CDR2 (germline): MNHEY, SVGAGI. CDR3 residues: CASSADYHEQFF. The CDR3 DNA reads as TGTGCCAGCAGTGCAGACTATCATGAGCAGTTCTTC.

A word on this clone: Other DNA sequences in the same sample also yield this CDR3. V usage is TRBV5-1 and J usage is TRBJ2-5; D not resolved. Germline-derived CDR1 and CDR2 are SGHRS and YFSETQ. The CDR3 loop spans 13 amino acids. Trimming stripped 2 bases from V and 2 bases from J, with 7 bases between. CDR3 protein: CASSLSNQETQYF. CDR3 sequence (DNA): TGCGCCAGCAGCTTAAGCAATCAAGAGACCCAGTACTTC. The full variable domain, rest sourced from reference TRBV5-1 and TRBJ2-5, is KAGVTQTPRYLIKTRGQQVTLSCSPISGHRSVSWYQQTPGQGLQFLFEYFSETQRNKGNFPGRFSGRQFSNSRSEMNVSTLELGDSALYLCASSLSNQETQYFGPGTRLLVL.

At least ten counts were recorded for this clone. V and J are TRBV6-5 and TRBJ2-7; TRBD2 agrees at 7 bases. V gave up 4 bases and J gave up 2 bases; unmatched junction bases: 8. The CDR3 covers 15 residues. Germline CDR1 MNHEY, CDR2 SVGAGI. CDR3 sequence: CASSSLGGEAYEQYF. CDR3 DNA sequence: TGTGCCAGCAGTTCACTTGGGGGGGAAGCCTACGAGCAGTACTTC.

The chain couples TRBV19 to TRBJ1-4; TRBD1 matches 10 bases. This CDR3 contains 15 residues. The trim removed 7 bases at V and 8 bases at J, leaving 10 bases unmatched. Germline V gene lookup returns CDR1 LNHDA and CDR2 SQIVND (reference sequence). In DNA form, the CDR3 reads TGTGCCAGTAAACAAGATCGGGACAGGGGAGAAAAACTGTTTTTT. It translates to CASKQDRDRGEKLFF.

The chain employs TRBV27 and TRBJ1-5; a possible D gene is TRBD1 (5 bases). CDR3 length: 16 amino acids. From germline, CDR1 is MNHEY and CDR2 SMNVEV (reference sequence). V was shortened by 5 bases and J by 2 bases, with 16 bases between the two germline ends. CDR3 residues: CASSPWGGTGNQPQHF. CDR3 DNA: TGTGCCAGCAGTCCTTGGGGGGGAACGGGCAATCAGCCCCAGCATTTT.

The CDR3: CASRPREGTTYEQYF. The CDR3 coding sequence is TGTGCCAGCCGCCCTCGGGAGGGAACCACCTACGAGCAGTACTTC. The chain combines TRBV28 with TRBJ2-7, with 8 bases that match TRBD2. Germline CDR1 MDHEN, CDR2 SYDVKM. J was trimmed by 2 bases and V by 8 bases; bases with no gene match: 11. CDR3 length: 15 amino acids. The full variable domain, completed using reference TRBV28 and TRBJ2-7, is DVKVTQSSRYLVKRTGEKVFLECVQDMDHENMFWYRQDPGLGLRLIYFSYDVKMKEKGDIPEGYSVSREKKERFSLILESASTNQTSMYLCASRPREGTTYEQYFGPGTRLTVT.

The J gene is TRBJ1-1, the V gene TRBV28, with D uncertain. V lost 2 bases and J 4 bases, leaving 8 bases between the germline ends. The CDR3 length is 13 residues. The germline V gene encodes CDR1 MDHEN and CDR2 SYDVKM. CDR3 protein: CASSLETFTEAFF. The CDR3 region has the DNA TGTGCCAGCAGTTTAGAGACATTCACTGAAGCTTTCTTT.

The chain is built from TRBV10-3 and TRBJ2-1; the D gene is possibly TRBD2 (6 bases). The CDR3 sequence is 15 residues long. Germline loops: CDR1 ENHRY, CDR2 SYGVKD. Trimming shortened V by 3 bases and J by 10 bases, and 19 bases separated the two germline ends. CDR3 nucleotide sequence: TGTGCCATCAGTGACCCATCAGCGGCGGGACGGGAGCAGTTCTTC. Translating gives CAISDPSAAGREQFF.